This TCR beta chain emerged from a study of technical replicates of blood from several donors. Germline CDR1 MNHEY, CDR2 SMNVEV (reference sequence). V dropped 7 bases and J dropped 6; count of bases not matched to a gene: 8. The length of the CDR3 is 14 residues. Sequenced by immunoSEQ multiplex PCR; TCRdb stores in-frame clones only, minus some. The data hold roughly 14,000 clones, with about 82% observed a single time. The clonotype was recovered from a human donor in good health. V is TRBV27 and J is TRBJ2-7, with 11 bases identical to TRBD2. Input material: PBMCs. The CDR3 nucleotides read TGTGCCAGCACCCCACTAGCGGGAGCTCGCGAGCAGTACTTC. Encoded protein: CASTPLAGAREQYF.